This T cell receptor beta chain was recorded in a study of identical twins. Many counts were recorded for this clonotype. The CDR3 length is 14 residues. Deletions cut 2 bases from V and 6 bases from J, with 13 bases between. cDNA carried unique molecular identifiers, and a universal primer site was added by template switching. In TCRdb, the 5' RACE reads were re-called with MiXCR into one record per CDR3 protein. The sample carries hundreds of thousands of distinct CDR3 sequences, 5.5% to 6.5% recorded once. V and J are TRBV12-3 or TRBV12-4 and TRBJ2-5, with no clear D. This TCR was recovered from a man between 18 and 35 years old in good health. The specimen sequenced was naive T cells sorted from blood. The CDR3 DNA sequence: TGTGCCAGCAGTTTAAGGGCTGACGAAAAGACCCAGTACTTC. Translation gives CASSLRADEKTQYF.